This passage covers 25 T cell receptor beta chains from one sample sequenced in a study of beta chain features in type 1 diabetes. The sequenced template was cDNA made from the entire isolated RNA. Only in-frame clones appear in the TCRdb table, and some are missing; sequencing was by immunoSEQ multiplex PCR. The repertoire has about 400,000 clones, around 12% of them found once; the top ten carry more than 0.015%. Sample: naive CD4+ T cells from blood. Receptors were obtained from a man aged 18 to 29 in good health.

This rearrangement joins TRBV18 to TRBJ1-2, with 10 bases that match TRBD1. The germline CDR1 and CDR2 sequences are KGHSH and LQKENI. The trim removed 2 bases at V and 6 bases at J, leaving 3 bases unmatched. The CDR3 is 14 residues long. The CDR3 nucleotides read TGTGCCAGCTCACCAGGGGACAGGGGAGATGGCTACACCTTC. Encoded protein: CASSPGDRGDGYTF. The variable domain in full, with the rest retrieved from reference TRBV18 and TRBJ1-2, is NAGVMQNPRHLVRRRGQEARLRCSPMKGHSHVYWYRQLPEEGLKFMVYLQKENIIDESGMPKERFSAEFPKEGPSILRIQQVVRGDSAAYFCASSPGDRGDGYTFGSGTRLTVV.

This chain links TRBV9 with TRBJ2-1; D remains ambiguous. V lost 0 bases to trimming and J lost 9 bases, with 10 bases between them. The germline CDR1 and CDR2 sequences are SGDLS and YYNGEE. The CDR3 spans 13 residues. The CDR3 nucleotides read TGTGCCAGCAGCGTAGCCTACGCTGGTGAGCAGTTCTTC. Translation: CASSVAYAGEQFF.

In its sample, this clone was seen a few times. V is TRBV4-2 and J is TRBJ2-5; 8 positions match TRBD2. In germline, CDR1 is LGHNA, CDR2 YNFKEQ. Unmatched junction bases numbered 8, after V lost 0 bases and J lost 5 bases. This CDR3 has 16 residues. As DNA, the CDR3 is TGTGCCAGCAGCCAAGATTTGGCGGGGGGCTGGGAGACCCAGTACTTC. Translated, it gives CASSQDLAGGWETQYF.

CDR3 nucleotides: TGTGCCAGCAGCCGTGGACAGATCTCTGGAAACACCATATATTTT. Its translation: CASSRGQISGNTIYF. This chain uses TRBV6-5 with TRBJ1-3; tentatively, D is TRBD1 (6 bases). This CDR3 is built from 15 residues. Germline lookup yields CDR1 MNHEY and CDR2 SVGAGI. V dropped 6 bases and J dropped 0 bases, with 12 bases sitting between them.

CDR3 DNA sequence: TGCGCCAGCGCCGGAAGAGAGGGGGCTGGTGAGCAGTTCTTC. Residues: CASAGREGAGEQFF. The genes are TRBV5-1 and TRBJ2-1, with 7 bases aligning to TRBD1. CDR3 length equals 14 residues. V gave up 7 bases and J gave up 9 bases; unmatched junction bases: 13. CDR1 and CDR2 (germline): SGHRS, YFSETQ. The full variable domain, its missing parts supplied by reference TRBV5-1 and TRBJ2-1, is KAGVTQTPRYLIKTRGQQVTLSCSPISGHRSVSWYQQTPGQGLQFLFEYFSETQRNKGNFPGRFSGRQFSNSRSEMNVSTLELGDSALYLCASAGREGAGEQFFGPGTRLTVL.

The chain joins TRBV30 to TRBJ2-5; a weak D match, TRBD2 (6 bases). V dropped 4 bases and J dropped 2 bases, with 11 bases sitting between them. CDR3 length: 13 amino acids. Looked up from germline, CDR1 is GTSNPN and CDR2 is SVGIG (reference sequence). As DNA, the CDR3 is TGTGCCTGGAAGGAGGGGAATCAAGAGACCCAGTACTTC. Protein: CAWKEGNQETQYF.

This clone has a handful of counts. This sequence joins TRBV6-5 and TRBJ2-2, with a possible D match to TRBD2 (6 bases). With 6 bases removed from V and 0 bases from J, the gap between germline ends came to 11 bases. CDR1 and CDR2 (germline): MNHEY, SVGAGI. The CDR3 covers 15 residues. This CDR3 is CASRRSGPNTGELFF. The DNA of the CDR3 is TGTGCCAGCAGACGTAGCGGCCCGAACACCGGGGAGCTGTTTTTT.

This chain joins TRBV28 and TRBJ2-7, with 7 bases matching TRBD1. This CDR3 has 14 residues. The germline CDR1 and CDR2 sequences are MDHEN and SYDVKM. V lost 1 base and J lost 4; bases outside the gene matches: 4. CDR3 sequence (DNA): TGTGCCAGCAGTTTATACGACAGGGCTTACGAGCAGTACTTC. Residues: CASSLYDRAYEQYF.

About this clone: This sample includes further DNA sequences coding for the same CDR3. The chain couples TRBV7-2 to TRBJ1-5; possibly TRBD1 for D (5 bases). The V end lost 6 bases, the J end lost 4 bases, and 10 bases lay between the germline ends. This CDR3 is 13 amino acids long. CDR1 is SGHTA, CDR2 FQGNSA, per germline. The CDR3 protein is CASSSQGNQPQHF. CDR3 DNA sequence: TGTGCCAGCAGTTCCCAGGGAAATCAGCCCCAGCATTTT.

The gene calls are TRBV30 and TRBJ1-5; D unclear. Germline CDR1 reads GTSNPN; CDR2 reads SVGIG (reference sequence). The V end lost 2 bases, the J end lost 6 bases, and 11 bases lay between the germline ends. The CDR3 consists of 13 residues. The CDR3 reads CAWSREPGQPQHF. Here the CDR3 DNA reads TGTGCCTGGAGTCGCGAACCCGGTCAGCCCCAGCATTTT.

V and J are TRBV19 and TRBJ2-1; TRBD1 matches at 8 bases. This CDR3 spans 18 amino acids. Trimming cost V 5 bases and J 0 bases; bases outside gene matches: 12. Per the germline V gene, CDR1 is LNHDA and CDR2 is SQIVND (reference sequence). Here the CDR3 reads CASSGFSGDRSSYNEQFF. In DNA, the CDR3 is TGTGCCAGTAGTGGGTTTTCAGGGGACAGGAGCTCCTACAATGAGCAGTTCTTC. Full variable domain (remainder filled in from reference TRBV19 and TRBJ2-1): DGGITQSPKYLFRKEGQNVTLSCEQNLNHDAMYWYRQDPGQGLRLIYYSQIVNDFQKGDIAEGYSVSREKKESFPLTVTSAQKNPTAFYLCASSGFSGDRSSYNEQFFGPGTRLTVL.

The V and J genes are TRBV30 and TRBJ2-2, with D possibly matching TRBD1 (5 bases). With 1 base removed from V and 4 bases from J, the gap between germline ends came to 7 bases. Germline assignment: CDR1 GTSNPN and CDR2 SVGIG (reference sequence). This CDR3 comprises 13 residues. CDR3 loop: CAWSAQATGELFF. CDR3 DNA sequence: TGTGCCTGGAGTGCACAGGCCACCGGGGAGCTGTTTTTT.

This chain joins TRBV6-5 and TRBJ2-7, with 9 bases lining up with TRBD1. Germline CDR1 MNHEY, CDR2 SVGAGI. The CDR3 contains 15 residues. V dropped 6 bases and J dropped 4; count of bases not matched to a gene: 10. The chain's CDR3 is CASRYRQGVTYEQYF. In nucleotides, the CDR3 is TGTGCCAGCAGATACAGACAGGGGGTAACGTACGAGCAGTACTTC.

In its sample, this clone was seen once. The chain links TRBV9 to TRBJ1-2; a weak D match, TRBD1 (6 bases). V was pared by 2 bases and J by 7 bases, with 18 bases between. CDR1 is SGDLS and CDR2 is YYNGEE in the germline V gene. The CDR3 sequence is 15 residues long. The CDR3 coding sequence is TGTGCCAGCAGCGTGACAGACGTGACAGGTAGTGGCTACACCTTC. Translation: CASSVTDVTGSGYTF.

DNA of the CDR3: TGTGCCAGCAGCTTAGAGGACGGGAGACTCAATACGCAGTATTTT. Protein: CASSLEDGRLNTQYF. V and J are TRBV9 and TRBJ2-3; possible D gene TRBD2, 6 bases. The CDR3 has 15 amino acids. Between the trimmed V and J ends, which lost 4 bases and 7 bases, there was a span of 19 bases. In germline, CDR1 is SGDLS, CDR2 YYNGEE.

This clone was seen a handful of times. The chain couples TRBV7-2 to TRBJ2-5; TRBD1 matches at 8 bases. V lost 7 bases to trimming and J lost 5 bases; unmatched junction nucleotides: 6. CDR3 size: 13 residues. Germline lookup yields CDR1 SGHTA and CDR2 FQGNSA. CDR3 in DNA: TGTGCCAGCATCTCAGGGGGCGGGGAGACCCAGTACTTC. Encoded protein: CASISGGGETQYF.

The V gene is TRBV6-6, the J gene TRBJ1-5; D remains ambiguous. Germline V gene lookup returns CDR1 MNHNY and CDR2 SVGAGI (reference sequence). This CDR3 has 12 amino acids. V lost 7 bases and J 4 bases, leaving 8 bases between the germline ends. The CDR3: CASTHTNQPQHF. CDR3 sequence (DNA): TGTGCCAGCACACATACGAATCAGCCCCAGCATTTT.

This clone was observed a few times. The chain links TRBV7-2 to TRBJ1-6, with 8 bases that match TRBD1. The CDR3 is 14 amino acids. Germline trimming cut 3 bases from V and 9 bases from J; bases unmatched to any gene: 4. Looked up from germline, CDR1 is SGHTA and CDR2 is FQGNSA. The CDR3 nucleotides read TGTGCCAGCAGCTTGTCAGGGGGCCCTTCACCCCTCCACTTT. It is translated as CASSLSGGPSPLHF.

This chain uses TRBV7-2 with TRBJ2-3, with TRBD2 matching over 9 bases. The CDR3 sequence is 15 residues long. With V trimmed by 1 base and J by 4 bases, 3 bases remained unmatched. The germline V gene has CDR1 SGHTA and CDR2 FQGNSA. CDR3 nucleotides: TGTGCCAGCAGCTTAGGTAGCGGGAGAGCAGATACGCAGTATTTT. Translating it yields CASSLGSGRADTQYF. The whole variable domain, remainder taken from reference TRBV7-2 and TRBJ2-3, is GAGVSQSPSNKVTEKGKDVELRCDPISGHTALYWYRQSLGQGLEFLIYFQGNSAPDKSGLPSDRFSAERTGGSVSTLTIQRTQQEDSAVYLCASSLGSGRADTQYFGPGTRLTVL.

The rearrangement joins TRBV29-1 to TRBJ2-3; no firm D call. Germline lookup yields CDR1 SQVTM and CDR2 ANQGSEA. V was pared by 4 bases and J by 0 bases, with 8 bases between. CDR3 length: 13 amino acids. The CDR3 nucleotides read TGCAGCGTTGGAGGTGAGAGCACAGATACGCAGTATTTT. It is translated as CSVGGESTDTQYF.

This clone has more than one count but fewer than ten. The chain is built from TRBV6-6 and TRBJ2-3; TRBD2 agrees at 8 bases. V trimming: 5 bases; J trimming: 2 bases; junction bases outside the gene matches: 9. CDR3 length: 16 residues. Germline V gives CDR1 MNHNY, CDR2 SVGAGI (reference sequence). The CDR3 DNA sequence: TGTGCCAGCAGTGCGAGCGGGAGCGCCTACACAGATACGCAGTATTTT. It translates to CASSASGSAYTDTQYF.

This clone was found a few times. The CDR3 region is CASSFPGGTEETQYF. As DNA, the CDR3 is TGTGCCAGCAGTTTCCCCGGGGGGACTGAAGAGACCCAGTACTTC. The rearrangement links TRBV28 to TRBJ2-5, with 7 bases aligning to TRBD2. Trimming cost V 3 bases and J 3 bases; bases outside gene matches: 7. Per germline, CDR1 MDHEN and CDR2 SYDVKM. The CDR3 covers 15 residues.

This clone was seen only a few times. The DNA of the CDR3 is TGTGCCAGCAGCTTAGCGTACCAGGGCTACGAGCAGTACTTC. This encodes CASSLAYQGYEQYF. This chain joins TRBV7-2 and TRBJ2-5; weak D call: TRBD1 (5 bases). The J call may not be correct, given that the DNA end is closer to TRBJ2-7. The V gene's germline CDR1 is SGHTA and CDR2 FQGNSA. This CDR3 has 14 amino acids.

This clone was counted only a few times. The V and J genes are TRBV28 and TRBJ1-2; D perhaps matches TRBD1 (6 bases). With 7 bases removed from V and 4 bases from J, the gap between germline ends came to 19 bases. This CDR3 contains 15 residues. Germline V gene sequence: CDR1 MDHEN, CDR2 SYDVKM. In DNA, the CDR3 is TGTGCCAGCACCAAGGGGGGGCGTAGGGTCTATGGCTACACCTTC. Amino acids: CASTKGGRRVYGYTF.

The J gene is TRBJ2-1, the V gene TRBV27; 9 nucleotides line up with TRBD2. Germline V lookup: CDR1 MNHEY, CDR2 SMNVEV (reference sequence). This CDR3 is built from 15 residues. With 0 bases clipped from V and 7 bases from J, the junction kept 4 bases outside the gene matches. This CDR3 is CASSLSGLARNEQFF. CDR3 nucleotides: TGTGCCAGCAGTTTATCCGGACTAGCGAGAAATGAGCAGTTCTTC.